This T cell receptor (beta chain) was recovered during a study of beta chain features in type 1 diabetes. The study reverse transcribed the entire isolated RNA, so it sequenced expressed TCRB transcripts. Data came from immunoSEQ multiplex PCR; TCRdb stores just in-frame clones and leaves some out. The table has about 160,000 clones, approximately 9% seen once. This clone was recorded a few times. Its specificity is unknown. Trimming cost V 6 bases and J 6 bases; bases outside gene matches: 6. The CDR3 extends over 14 amino acids. Germline values: CDR1 LNHDA, CDR2 SQIVND (reference sequence). Study-wide results and limits: All four CD4+ subsets from Type 1 diabetes patients carried moderately but significantly shorter TCRB CDR3s.

This clonotype was obtained from a young woman with type 1 diabetes. Specimen: central memory CD4+ T cells from blood. V gene TRBV19 combines with J gene TRBJ2-4; TRBD1 agrees at 9 bases. The CDR3 nucleotides are TGTGCCAGTAGCAGACAGGGGGTCGGAAACATTCAGTACTTC. This encodes CASSRQGVGNIQYF.